The following is a T cell receptor (beta chain) sequence with its context. What it binds is not known. Produced via immunoSEQ multiplex PCR; TCRdb's table is partial and in-frame only. In the table there are 90,000 to 120,000 clones, around 87% of which are singletons. The data belong to a study of Tregs in tolerant kidney transplant recipients. In the study overall: Recipients received nonmyeloablative bone marrow transplants from related graft donors, with transient mixed chimerism.

Study-level findings and limits: Tregs expanded with activated donor B cells seemed most donor-specific.

Unstimulated Tregs (CD4+CD25+CD127-) and CD4+CD25- non-Tregs were sorted from PBMCs. Trimming pared 3 bases from V and 10 bases from J, leaving 7 bases between. Germline V CDR1 and CDR2: MGHRA, YSYEKL. This CDR3 contains 11 residues. This specimen was CD4+ T cells from blood, taken before the transplant. The receptor was isolated from a human donor who received a combined kidney and bone marrow transplant. The chain has TRBV4-1 and TRBJ2-1; D is possibly TRBD2 (5 bases). In DNA, the CDR3 is TGCGCCAGCAGCCACCGAGGGGAGCAGTTCTTC. As protein: CASSHRGEQFF.